Shown below are 9 T cell receptor beta chains from a single sample sequenced in a study of blood T cell repertoires in COVID-19. Repertoires were generated with immunoSEQ multiplex PCR, while TCRdb's copy carries only in-frame clones and drops some. The sample consists of approximately 200,000 clones, about 90% of them appearing once. The material sequenced was peripheral blood. The source of these receptors is a woman aged 55-69 years with acute or convalescent COVID-19.

The chain links TRBV5-1 to TRBJ2-6, with TRBD1 matching over 7 bases. The CDR3 extends over 17 amino acids. In germline, CDR1 is SGHRS, CDR2 YFSETQ. The J segment lost 0 bases and the V segment lost 3 bases, leaving 6 bases of the junction unmatched. CDR3 DNA: TGCGCCAGCAGCTCCCAGACAGGGACCTCTGGGGCCAACGTCCTGACTTTC. Translated, it gives CASSSQTGTSGANVLTF.

CDR3 sequence: CASSQQEQGEPQHF. Written as DNA, the CDR3 is TGCGCCAGCAGCCAACAAGAACAGGGGGAGCCCCAGCATTTT. The V gene is TRBV4-1, the J gene TRBJ1-5; 8 positions agree with TRBD1. Trimming at V came to 2 bases and at J to 8 bases, leaving 5 bases not matched to a gene. This CDR3 spans 14 amino acids. CDR1 is MGHRA and CDR2 is YSYEKL in the germline V gene.

This clone was counted a few times. The rearrangement uses TRBV28 and TRBJ2-1; possibly TRBD2 for D (5 bases). V was trimmed by 4 bases and J by 2 bases, leaving 15 bases between them. Germline assignment: CDR1 MDHEN and CDR2 SYDVKM. This CDR3 is built from 16 residues. The CDR3 DNA is TGTGCCAGCAGTTCCGGAGCTGCCGGGGCCTACAATGAGCAGTTCTTC. It codes for CASSSGAAGAYNEQFF.

The V gene is TRBV13, the J gene TRBJ1-1; 10 bases fit TRBD1. The CDR3 is made up of 15 amino acids. Germline-derived CDR1 and CDR2 are PRHDT and FYEKMQ (reference sequence). J lost 6 bases, V lost 5 bases, and 9 bases had no gene match. The CDR3 region is CASSTLRDRGAEAFF. CDR3 DNA sequence: TGTGCCAGCAGCACCCTCCGGGACAGGGGTGCTGAAGCTTTCTTT.

The chain couples TRBV19 to TRBJ2-1; 14 nucleotides match TRBD2. The CDR3 spans 14 residues. The germline gives CDR1 LNHDA, CDR2 SQIVND (reference sequence). With V trimmed by 7 bases and J by 9 bases, 5 bases remained unmatched. The CDR3: CASTGLAGAVEQFF. The CDR3, as DNA: TGTGCCAGTACGGGACTAGCGGGAGCGGTTGAGCAGTTCTTC. Full variable domain (missing parts from reference TRBV19 and TRBJ2-1): DGGITQSPKYLFRKEGQNVTLSCEQNLNHDAMYWYRQDPGQGLRLIYYSQIVNDFQKGDIAEGYSVSREKKESFPLTVTSAQKNPTAFYLCASTGLAGAVEQFFGPGTRLTVL.

The chain employs TRBV7-2 and TRBJ2-7; D is ambiguous. V lost 5 bases to trimming and J lost 7 bases, with 12 bases between them. The germline gives CDR1 SGHTA, CDR2 FQGNSA. The CDR3 has 12 residues. This CDR3 reads CASSPTAVEQYF. CDR3 nucleotides: TGTGCCAGCAGCCCCACGGCGGTGGAGCAGTACTTC. Full variable domain (rest looked up from reference TRBV7-2 and TRBJ2-7): GAGVSQSPSNKVTEKGKDVELRCDPISGHTALYWYRQSLGQGLEFLIYFQGNSAPDKSGLPSDRFSAERTGGSVSTLTIQRTQQEDSAVYLCASSPTAVEQYFGPGTRLTVT.

CDR3 loop: CASSPSRETGANEKLFF. The CDR3 bases are TGTGCCAGCTCACCCAGCAGGGAGACAGGGGCCAATGAAAAACTGTTTTTT. The rearrangement links TRBV18 to TRBJ1-4; 8 bases match TRBD1. Germline CDR1 is KGHSH and CDR2 is LQKENI. V shed 3 bases, J shed 5 bases, and the junction held 11 bases outside the gene matches. This CDR3 comprises 17 residues.

The J gene is TRBJ2-5, the V gene TRBV18; TRBD1 is a possible D gene (5 bases). V lost 1 base to trimming and J lost 1 base, with 10 bases between them. Germline V gene lookup returns CDR1 KGHSH and CDR2 LQKENI. The CDR3 is 15 amino acids. CDR3 in DNA: TGTGCCAGCTCACCACTTCAGGGAACCCAAGAGACCCAGTACTTC. Translated, it gives CASSPLQGTQETQYF.

This clone was picked up one time. As DNA, the CDR3 is TGTGCCAGCAGTGATCGCGGCAGGGCCTACGAGCAGTACTTC. This codes for CASSDRGRAYEQYF. V is TRBV6-1 and J is TRBJ2-7; D may be TRBD1 (5 bases). The CDR3 contains 14 residues. Germline V gives CDR1 MNHNS, CDR2 SASEGT. V was shortened by 3 bases and J by 2 bases, with 11 bases between the two germline ends.